The source of this T cell receptor beta chain is a study of early T cells in non-severe SARS-CoV-2 infection (dated by TCRdb to 2020 to 2023). About the investigation overall: Because TCR sequencing relied on bulk RNA taken from unsorted whole blood, pairing of alpha and beta chains was not possible. Beyond this particular receptor, the publication reports: VDJdb matching was skewed toward anti-spike CD8 responses and likely underestimated virus-specific expansions, missing private and CD4 specificities.

This was a case-control study nested in a cohort of healthcare workers in London, UK, who had nasopharyngeal swab PCR tests and blood samples taken every week. Healthcare workers were recruited during the week of the UK lockdown, between 23 and 31 March 2020, and followed weekly for up to roughly 15 weeks. This clonotype was seen at least ten times. No cognate antigen has been identified for it. Within one base of it there is no much larger clone, and no base qualities were kept. The germline V gene gives CDR1 as SGHTA and CDR2 as FQGNSA. The germline V end is reduced by 6 bases and the J end by 1 base; junction bases left unmatched: 7. Taken from cysteine to phenylalanine, the CDR3 has 16 residues. Only the CDR3 DNA stays, 48 bases, in frame from base 1. The protocol used for the library was 5' RACE. The run used a NextSeq 500. In the TCR library protocol, unique molecular identifiers were attached to individual cDNA molecules to correct for PCR bias and sequencing error. Both TCR alpha and beta chains were sequenced, and tight co-correlation was observed between alpha and beta sequence abundances in each sample. For the original study's pipeline: V gene, J gene and CDR3 annotation of TCR sequences was performed with Decombinator V4. TCRs were defined as expanded if a significant change between any two time points was detected under a Poisson model with p below 0.0001. Abundances of TCRs were expressed as counts per million after normalisation to the total number of TCRs sequenced in each sample. MAIT TCRs were defined by TRAV1-2 paired with TRAJ12, TRAJ20 or TRAJ33, and iNKT TCRs by TRAV10 paired with TRAJ18. VDJdb, accessed 1 November 2021, was searched for CMV, EBV and SARS-CoV-2 annotated TCRs, with TCRs annotated for multiple antigens excluded. TCRdb reprocessing: public reads trimmed at Q25 with fastp, clones called with MiXCR, in-frame beta chains kept. Identical CDR3 protein sequences are pooled into one entry, listed with their most common genes and DNA. These V and J calls are TCRdb output, not the study's own analysis. Present in this sample are about 63,000 distinct CDR3 sequences, about an eighth of which were seen just once. Approximately 4.6% of the sample lies in the top ten.

This chain joins TRBV7-2 to TRBJ2-5; TRBD2 fits 11 bases in the junction. The receptor comes from an adult who was a healthcare worker with PCR-confirmed SARS-CoV-2 infection or an uninfected control (not recorded which). What was sequenced was whole blood. The encoded CDR3 is CASRSPGTSGQETQYF. The DNA sequence follows: TGTGCCAGCAGGTCTCCCGGGACTAGCGGCCAAGAGACCCAGTACTTC. The entire variable domain, with the stretches around the CDR3 drawn from the reference TRBV7-2 and TRBJ2-5 proteins, is GAGVSQSPSNKVTEKGKDVELRCDPISGHTALYWYRQSLGQGLEFLIYFQGNSAPDKSGLPSDRFSAERTGGSVSTLTIQRTQQEDSAVYLCASRSPGTSGQETQYFGPGTRLLVL.